The 17 T cell receptor beta chains below all came from one sample that was sequenced in a study of blood T cell repertoires in COVID-19. Assay used: immunoSEQ multiplex PCR; TCRdb lists only in-frame clones, some missing. The data hold around 190,000 clones, with approximately 88% observed a single time. The specimen was PBMCs or T cells enriched from blood (not recorded which). The receptors were gathered from a man between 18 and 29 years old with acute COVID-19.

This clone was picked up a small number of times. V usage is TRBV4-2 and J usage is TRBJ2-3; the match to TRBD2 covers 12 bases. The CDR3 length is 16 residues. Germline assignment: CDR1 LGHNA and CDR2 YNFKEQ. Trimming cost V 0 bases and J 3 bases; bases outside gene matches: 1. In nucleotides, the CDR3 is TGTGCCAGCAGCCAAGATCTAGCGGGAGGGACAGATACGCAGTATTTT. Residues: CASSQDLAGGTDTQYF.

The gene calls are TRBV28 and TRBJ2-5; D is unclear. Per germline, CDR1 MDHEN and CDR2 SYDVKM. The CDR3 extends over 12 amino acids. Trimming cost V 8 bases and J 2 bases, with 9 bases left between them. The CDR3, as DNA: TGTGCCAGCGGCACACATCAAGAGACCCAGTACTTC. Its translation is CASGTHQETQYF.

V usage is TRBV29-1 and J usage is TRBJ2-7; 8 bases are shared with TRBD1. The CDR3 is 14 residues long. Germline V CDR1 and CDR2: SQVTM, ANQGSEA. V lost 4 bases, J lost 1 base, and 6 bases stayed unmatched. CDR3 amino acids: CSVVGQGGSYEQYF. The CDR3 bases are TGCAGCGTTGTCGGACAGGGTGGGTCCTACGAGCAGTACTTC.

The rearrangement joins TRBV5-4 to TRBJ2-1; 10 bases match TRBD2. V lost 2 bases to trimming and J lost 3 bases; unmatched junction nucleotides: 5. Germline V gives CDR1 SGHNT, CDR2 YYREEE (reference sequence). CDR3 size: 16 residues. CDR3 loop: CASSLPGLADYNEQFF. CDR3 DNA sequence: TGTGCCAGCAGCTTACCCGGACTAGCGGACTACAATGAGCAGTTCTTC.

The chain employs TRBV7-2 and TRBJ2-7, with TRBD2 matching 7 bases. Trimming took 1 base from V and 4 from J; bases not matched to a gene: 7. The CDR3 is 15 residues long. Germline V gives CDR1 SGHTA, CDR2 FQGNSA. CDR3 residues: CASSLDGASGYEQYF. CDR3 DNA: TGTGCCAGCAGCTTAGATGGTGCTAGCGGTTACGAGCAGTACTTC.

The chain combines TRBV18 with TRBJ1-1; no definite D call. Germline CDR1 reads KGHSH; CDR2 reads LQKENI. This CDR3 comprises 14 residues. Trimming pared 3 bases from V and 4 bases from J, leaving 12 bases between. The CDR3 here is CASSPNGGGTEAFF. The DNA for the CDR3 is TGTGCCAGCTCACCGAACGGCGGCGGCACTGAAGCTTTCTTT.

Only a few counts were recorded for this clone. The V call is TRBV11-2, the J call TRBJ1-1; D gene ambiguous. The ends were cut back, 4 bases at V and 1 base at J, with 10 bases in the middle. Germline CDR1 SGHAT, CDR2 FQNNGV. The CDR3 runs to 14 residues. The CDR3 DNA sequence: TGTGCCAGCAGCTATCGCCCGGGGAACACTGAAGCTTTCTTT. Translation gives CASSYRPGNTEAFF.

The chain has TRBV7-9 and TRBJ1-1, with 10 bases identical to TRBD1. Trimming cost V 5 bases and J 4 bases; bases outside gene matches: 13. This CDR3 comprises 17 residues. CDR1 and CDR2 (germline): SEHNR, FQNEAQ (reference sequence). The CDR3 here is CASSGTGTGDSSTEAFF. As DNA, the CDR3 is TGTGCCAGCAGCGGAACCGGGACAGGGGATAGTAGCACTGAAGCTTTCTTT.

The chain uses TRBV5-1 and TRBJ2-7; D may be TRBD2 (5 bases). V was shortened by 1 base and J by 2 bases, with 10 bases between the two germline ends. The germline CDR1 and CDR2 sequences are SGHRS and YFSETQ. This CDR3 has 14 residues. CDR3 region: CASSLRVGAYEQYF. DNA of the CDR3: TGCGCCAGCAGCTTGAGGGTCGGGGCCTACGAGCAGTACTTC.

This chain uses TRBV18 with TRBJ1-4; D unclear. This CDR3 contains 15 residues. V was clipped by 2 bases and J by 7 bases, with 14 bases between them. Germline V gene sequence: CDR1 KGHSH, CDR2 LQKENI. Here the CDR3 reads CASSPEGIWGEKLFF. The CDR3 nucleotides read TGTGCCAGCTCACCAGAGGGCATCTGGGGTGAAAAACTGTTTTTT.

The genes are TRBV4-1 and TRBJ1-6; maybe TRBD1 (5 bases). This CDR3 has 15 amino acids. Germline CDR1 is MGHRA and CDR2 is YSYEKL. V lost 0 bases, J lost 9 bases, and 12 bases lay in between. The CDR3 nucleotides are TGCGCCAGCAGCCAAGATCTTAACGGGGGTTCACCCCTCCACTTT. Protein: CASSQDLNGGSPLHF.

J is TRBJ1-2 and V is TRBV9; D is undetermined. Trimming pared 0 bases from V and 0 bases from J, leaving 9 bases between. Germline V gives CDR1 SGDLS, CDR2 YYNGEE. The CDR3 length is 15 residues. The CDR3 DNA is TGTGCCAGCAGCGTAGAGCGTAACACTAACTATGGCTACACCTTC. It translates to CASSVERNTNYGYTF.

The chain is built from TRBV29-1 and TRBJ1-1; 7 bases are shared with TRBD1. Germline assignment: CDR1 SQVTM and CDR2 ANQGSEA. This CDR3 comprises 14 residues. V shed 6 bases, J shed 1 base, and the junction held 8 bases outside the gene matches. In DNA form, the CDR3 reads TGCAGCGTCCGACAGGGCGGGGCGAACACTGAAGCTTTCTTT. It translates to CSVRQGGANTEAFF.

The rearrangement joins TRBV29-1 to TRBJ2-7; D is undetermined. The CDR3 length is 12 residues. Per germline, CDR1 SQVTM and CDR2 ANQGSEA. Trimming took 2 bases from V and 1 from J, leaving 6 bases between them. The CDR3 nucleotides read TGCAGCGTTGAATCGAGTTCCTACGAGCAGTACTTC. Amino acid sequence: CSVESSSYEQYF.

This sequence joins TRBV5-1 and TRBJ2-1; maybe TRBD1 (5 bases). V was pared by 0 bases and J by 8 bases, with 15 bases between. Germline CDR1 SGHRS, CDR2 YFSETQ. The CDR3 has 15 amino acids. For the CDR3, the DNA is TGCGCCAGCAGCTTGGTCGGGCAGGGTGGCGATGAGCAGTTCTTC. Protein product: CASSLVGQGGDEQFF.

The V call is TRBV21-1, the J call TRBJ2-2; the D call TRBD2 from the table was never checked on the DNA. TRBV21-1 is a recognized pseudogene. The CDR3 is made up of 16 amino acids. The CDR3 DNA sequence: TGTGCCAGCAGCAAATCGGGCGGGAGGGCCAACGGGGAGCTGTTTTTT. It translates to CASSKSGGRANGELFF.

The genes are TRBV28 and TRBJ1-1, with D maybe TRBD1 (5 bases). The CDR3 runs 11 residues. The V and J ends lost 5 bases and 7 bases respectively, with 8 bases between them. CDR1 MDHEN and CDR2 SYDVKM come from the germline V gene. CDR3 nucleotide sequence: TGTGCCAGCAGTCAGGGAATTGAAGCTTTCTTT. It translates to CASSQGIEAFF.